This TCR beta chain originates from a study of regulatory T cells in long-lasting Graves disease. Study outcomes and limitations: It was in persistent disease that TRBV28, TRBJ1-2 and TRBJ2-5 were favored. Newly diagnosed Graves' patients exceeded persistent ones in TCR diversity.

A few counts support this clonotype. Antigen: not known. Noted time point: persistent/refractory GD, antithyroid drugs over 5 years with positive TRAb. PBMC RNA served as the TCR library source. Patient provenance is recorded as an endocrinology department in Xi'an, China. Through Arm-PCR of CDR3 regions and iRepertoire HTBI primers, TCR beta libraries were built. In the original analysis: From all samples, identification returned some 15 TRBJ and approximately 62 TRBV segments. A single record per CDR3 protein comes from TCRdb applying MiXCR to the multiplex PCR reads. The V and J calls follow TCRdb's processing rather than the paper's. The sample holds approximately 400,000 distinct CDR3 sequences, less than 25% seen once. Trimming removed 2 bases at V and 8 bases at J, with 10 bases between. Per germline, CDR1 MGHRA and CDR2 YSYEKL. This CDR3 has 14 amino acids.

The rearrangement joins TRBV4-1 to TRBJ1-6; D gene ambiguous. This TCR derives from a female donor with Graves disease. Sequencing used peripheral blood mononuclear cells (PBMCs), obtained when the disease was refractory, from a patient treated with antithyroid drugs. The CDR3, as DNA: TGCGCCAGCAGCCAAACTCTGGGTGATTCACCCCTCCACTTT. Amino acids: CASSQTLGDSPLHF.